Listed below are T cell receptor beta chains from one sample, sequenced in a study of cytomegalovirus exposure and HLA in healthy donors. Here immunoSEQ multiplex PCR was the method, and the copy in TCRdb shows in-frame clones only, minus some. The sample holds approximately 150,000 clones, 65% to 85% seen once. Sequencing was done on a sample of PBMCs. The receptors stem from a woman in her twenties or thirties in good health and CMV-seropositive. Each CDR3 is given with its conserved first and last residue. Fields, in order: V gene, J gene, clone size, D gene, CDR3 protein, CDR3 DNA. D genes are given only for firm matches. Clone size, where shown, is once, few, many, or a class for clones that have expanded.

v_call: TRBV18
j_call: TRBJ1-2
clone_size: few
d_call: TRBD1
cdr3_aa: CASSETGGADGYTF
cdr3_nt: TGTGCCAGCTCAGAAACAGGGGGCGCGGATGGCTACACCTTC

v_call: TRBV2
j_call: TRBJ2-5
clone_size: -
d_call: -
cdr3_aa: CASSDGNGETQYF
cdr3_nt: TGTGCCAGCAGTGACGGGAATGGGGAGACCCAGTACTTC

v_call: TRBV4-2
j_call: TRBJ2-2
clone_size: -
d_call: -
cdr3_aa: CASSPRYTGELFF
cdr3_nt: TGTGCCAGCAGCCCCCGGTATACCGGGGAGCTGTTTTTT

v_call: TRBV5-1
j_call: TRBJ1-2
clone_size: once
d_call: TRBD1
cdr3_aa: CASSLTGQNYGYTF
cdr3_nt: TGCGCCAGCAGCTTGACGGGACAGAACTATGGCTACACCTTC

v_call: TRBV27
j_call: TRBJ1-2
clone_size: -
d_call: -
cdr3_aa: CASSTSPGNYGYTF
cdr3_nt: TGTGCCAGCAGTACGTCCCCGGGTAACTATGGCTACACCTTC

v_call: TRBV11-2
j_call: TRBJ2-7
clone_size: -
d_call: -
cdr3_aa: CASSSYRDEQYF
cdr3_nt: TGTGCCAGCAGCTCGTACCGGGACGAGCAGTACTTC

v_call: TRBV18
j_call: TRBJ2-7
clone_size: -
d_call: -
cdr3_aa: CASSPGSGTYEQYF
cdr3_nt: TGTGCCAGCTCACCCGGGTCAGGGACCTACGAGCAGTACTTC

v_call: TRBV2
j_call: TRBJ1-2
clone_size: -
d_call: TRBD1
cdr3_aa: CASGGQGADGYTF
cdr3_nt: TGTGCCAGCGGCGGACAGGGGGCGGATGGCTACACCTTC

v_call: TRBV7-9
j_call: TRBJ2-7
clone_size: -
d_call: TRBD1
cdr3_aa: CASSIQQGAPYEQYF
cdr3_nt: TGTGCCAGCAGCATACAACAGGGGGCCCCCTACGAGCAGTACTTC

v_call: TRBV5-6
j_call: TRBJ1-5
clone_size: -
d_call: -
cdr3_aa: CASSLGRSITTQHF
cdr3_nt: TGTGCCAGCAGCTTGGGGCGGTCCATTACGACCCAGCATTTT

v_call: TRBV6-5
j_call: TRBJ1-2
clone_size: -
d_call: -
cdr3_aa: CASIATGGGDYGYTF
cdr3_nt: TGTGCCAGCATCGCCACCGGCGGGGGCGACTATGGCTACACCTTC

v_call: TRBV5-8
j_call: TRBJ2-1
clone_size: -
d_call: -
cdr3_aa: CASSLQAGSYNEQFF
cdr3_nt: TGTGCCAGCAGCTTACAGGCAGGCTCCTACAATGAGCAGTTCTTC

v_call: TRBV7-9
j_call: TRBJ2-7
clone_size: -
d_call: TRBD1
cdr3_aa: CASSLGQGDYEQYF
cdr3_nt: TGTGCCAGCAGCTTAGGACAGGGGGACTACGAGCAGTACTTC

v_call: TRBV5-1
j_call: TRBJ2-7
clone_size: -
d_call: -
cdr3_aa: CASSPGDWMETQYF
cdr3_nt: TGCGCCAGCAGCCCCGGGGACTGGATGGAAACGCAGTACTTC

v_call: TRBV2
j_call: TRBJ1-4
clone_size: -
d_call: TRBD1
cdr3_aa: CASRRDRGEKLFF
cdr3_nt: TGTGCCAGCAGAAGGGACAGGGGCGAAAAACTGTTTTTT

v_call: TRBV6-4
j_call: TRBJ2-7
clone_size: -
d_call: TRBD2
cdr3_aa: CANSEGGRGGHLKQYF
cdr3_nt: TGTGCCAACAGTGAAGGTGGGCGGGGGGGTCATTTGAAGCAGTACTTC

v_call: TRBV6-5
j_call: TRBJ2-7
clone_size: -
d_call: TRBD2
cdr3_aa: CASSYTGTSFYEQYF
cdr3_nt: TGTGCCAGCAGTTACACTGGGACTAGCTTCTACGAGCAGTACTTC

v_call: TRBV19
j_call: TRBJ2-1
clone_size: -
d_call: -
cdr3_aa: CASSPARSRGGYNEQFF
cdr3_nt: TGTGCCAGTAGTCCGGCCCGATCAAGGGGGGGATACAATGAGCAGTTCTTC

v_call: TRBV20-1
j_call: TRBJ1-2
clone_size: few
d_call: -
cdr3_aa: CSAPRGYTF
cdr3_nt: TGCAGTGCTCCCAGGGGCTACACCTTC

v_call: TRBV20-1
j_call: TRBJ2-5
clone_size: -
d_call: -
cdr3_aa: CSFHFQETQYF
cdr3_nt: TGCAGTTTCCACTTCCAAGAGACCCAGTACTTC

v_call: TRBV7-8
j_call: TRBJ2-7
clone_size: -
d_call: TRBD2
cdr3_aa: CASSRTSGSYEQYF
cdr3_nt: TGTGCCAGCAGTCGGACTAGCGGTTCCTACGAGCAGTACTTC

v_call: TRBV13
j_call: TRBJ2-7
clone_size: -
d_call: -
cdr3_aa: CASSFWQGGLEQYF
cdr3_nt: TGTGCCAGCAGCTTTTGGCAGGGTGGTCTCGAGCAGTACTTC

v_call: TRBV2
j_call: TRBJ2-7
clone_size: once
d_call: TRBD1
cdr3_aa: CASMLKTGIEYEQYF
cdr3_nt: TGTGCCAGCATGTTAAAGACAGGGATTGAGTACGAGCAGTACTTC

v_call: TRBV27
j_call: TRBJ2-2
clone_size: few
d_call: TRBD2
cdr3_aa: CASSTTSGGLTGELFF
cdr3_nt: TGTGCCAGCAGTACAACTAGCGGGGGTTTAACCGGGGAGCTGTTTTTT

v_call: TRBV9
j_call: TRBJ1-6
clone_size: -
d_call: TRBD1
cdr3_aa: CASSAGGSSYNSPLHF
cdr3_nt: TGTGCCAGCAGCGCAGGGGGCAGCTCCTATAATTCACCCCTCCACTTT

v_call: TRBV5-4
j_call: TRBJ2-1
clone_size: -
d_call: TRBD2
cdr3_aa: CASSLGGLGRFNEQFF
cdr3_nt: TGTGCCAGCAGCTTGGGGGGACTAGGACGATTCAATGAGCAGTTCTTC

v_call: TRBV13
j_call: TRBJ1-1
clone_size: -
d_call: -
cdr3_aa: CASSERTEEAFF
cdr3_nt: TGTGCCAGCAGCGAACGGACAGAGGAAGCTTTCTTT

v_call: TRBV6-5
j_call: TRBJ2-7
clone_size: few
d_call: -
cdr3_aa: CASRRDPISYEQYF
cdr3_nt: TGTGCCAGCAGGCGGGACCCCATCTCCTACGAGCAGTACTTC

v_call: TRBV5-1
j_call: TRBJ1-4
clone_size: -
d_call: -
cdr3_aa: CASSLGTATNEKLFF
cdr3_nt: TGCGCCAGCAGCTTGGGGACAGCAACTAATGAAAAACTGTTTTTT

v_call: TRBV4-2
j_call: TRBJ2-2
clone_size: -
d_call: TRBD2
cdr3_aa: CASSQPSGGAPTGELFF
cdr3_nt: TGTGCCAGCAGCCAGCCTAGCGGGGGGGCGCCCACCGGGGAGCTGTTTTTT

v_call: TRBV7-9
j_call: TRBJ2-1
clone_size: -
d_call: -
cdr3_aa: CASSSNQGRDEQFF
cdr3_nt: TGTGCCAGCAGCTCGAACCAGGGTAGGGATGAGCAGTTCTTC

v_call: TRBV4-3
j_call: TRBJ2-5
clone_size: -
d_call: -
cdr3_aa: CASSQDERERETQYF
cdr3_nt: TGCGCCAGCAGCCAAGATGAGAGGGAACGAGAGACCCAGTACTTC

v_call: TRBV6-1
j_call: TRBJ1-1
clone_size: -
d_call: -
cdr3_aa: CASTEGVTEAFF
cdr3_nt: TGTGCCAGCACCGAGGGGGTCACTGAAGCTTTCTTT

v_call: TRBV2
j_call: TRBJ2-7
clone_size: -
d_call: -
cdr3_aa: CASSLSYEQYF
cdr3_nt: TGTGCCAGCAGCCTCTCCTACGAGCAGTACTTC

v_call: TRBV29-1
j_call: TRBJ2-1
clone_size: -
d_call: TRBD1
cdr3_aa: CSVEERDRGRYNEQFF
cdr3_nt: TGCAGCGTTGAAGAAAGGGACAGGGGGCGTTACAATGAGCAGTTCTTC

v_call: TRBV18
j_call: TRBJ1-1
clone_size: -
d_call: TRBD1
cdr3_aa: CASSPPGTGGDTEAFF
cdr3_nt: TGTGCCAGCTCACCACCTGGGACAGGGGGGGACACTGAAGCTTTCTTT

v_call: TRBV2
j_call: TRBJ2-4
clone_size: -
d_call: -
cdr3_aa: CASSWAPKNIQYF
cdr3_nt: TGTGCCAGCTCGTGGGCCCCTAAAAACATTCAGTACTTC

v_call: TRBV28
j_call: TRBJ2-5
clone_size: -
d_call: -
cdr3_aa: CASSPLQEGETQYF
cdr3_nt: TGTGCCAGCAGTCCCCTACAGGAGGGGGAGACCCAGTACTTC

v_call: TRBV6-6
j_call: TRBJ1-2
clone_size: -
d_call: -
cdr3_aa: CASSSDRYGYTF
cdr3_nt: TGTGCCAGCAGTTCAGACAGATATGGCTACACCTTC

v_call: TRBV15
j_call: TRBJ1-2
clone_size: -
d_call: TRBD1
cdr3_aa: CATSRDRGDYGYTF
cdr3_nt: TGTGCCACCAGCAGGGACAGGGGGGACTATGGCTACACCTTC

v_call: TRBV5-4
j_call: TRBJ2-1
clone_size: -
d_call: TRBD2
cdr3_aa: CASTGLAGGWNEQFF
cdr3_nt: TGTGCCAGCACCGGACTAGCGGGGGGGTGGAATGAGCAGTTCTTC

v_call: TRBV23-1
j_call: TRBJ2-3
clone_size: -
d_call: -
cdr3_aa: CASRTWVSDTQYF
cdr3_nt: TGCGCCAGCAGGACATGGGTCTCAGATACGCAGTATTTT

v_call: TRBV2
j_call: TRBJ1-5
clone_size: -
d_call: -
cdr3_aa: CASRAWNQPQHF
cdr3_nt: TGTGCCAGCAGGGCATGGAATCAGCCCCAGCATTTT

v_call: TRBV4-2
j_call: TRBJ2-1
clone_size: -
d_call: TRBD2
cdr3_aa: CASSHSPGLASYNEQFF
cdr3_nt: TGTGCCAGCAGCCACTCACCGGGACTAGCGTCCTACAATGAGCAGTTCTTC

v_call: TRBV7-2
j_call: TRBJ2-1
clone_size: few
d_call: -
cdr3_aa: CASSSLGPGWEAGYNEQFF
cdr3_nt: TGTGCCAGCAGCTCCCTTGGGCCGGGGTGGGAAGCAGGCTACAATGAGCAGTTCTTC

v_call: TRBV28
j_call: TRBJ1-2
clone_size: once
d_call: TRBD1
cdr3_aa: CASRPGQGYGYTF
cdr3_nt: TGTGCCAGCAGACCCGGACAGGGCTATGGCTACACCTTC

v_call: TRBV27
j_call: TRBJ2-7
clone_size: -
d_call: -
cdr3_aa: CASSLLGDEQYF
cdr3_nt: TGTGCCAGCAGTCTATTAGGAGACGAGCAGTACTTC

v_call: TRBV11-2
j_call: TRBJ1-1
clone_size: -
d_call: -
cdr3_aa: CASSLVPRDSTEAFF
cdr3_nt: TGTGCCAGCAGCTTAGTTCCCAGGGACTCCACTGAAGCTTTCTTT